The rows below give T cell receptor beta chains drawn from one sample of a study of breast tumors, draining lymph nodes, adjacent tissues. Each CDR3 protein gets one entry after TCRdb re-called the multiplex PCR reads with MiXCR. Of more than 10,000 distinct CDR3 sequences in the sample, over 45% are singletons; the top ten hold roughly 36%. The specimen was breast tumor tissue. The receptor source for this set is a female donor with breast cancer. Some clones in this sample may be carry-over from other donors' samples. Each CDR3 is given with its conserved first and last residue.

j_gene | v_gene | CDR3aa
TRBJ1-3 | TRBV5-1 | CASSLGWLNTIYF
TRBJ2-1 | TRBV29-1 | CSVELNNEQFF
TRBJ2-2 | TRBV24-1 | CATSEGTANTGELFF
TRBJ1-4 | TRBV5-8 | CASSLGQGAVNEKLFF
TRBJ1-5 | TRBV3-1 | CASSQERTQPQHF
TRBJ2-5 | TRBV7-2 | CASTLNRQETQYF
TRBJ2-7 | TRBV10-2 | CASSSPPFLAGNEQYF
TRBJ2-2 | TRBV20-1 | CSARTSGGGTGELFF
TRBJ2-1 | TRBV3-1 | CASSQERWQREGLRNEQFF
TRBJ2-5 | TRBV12-3/TRBV12-4 | CASSPTAGDQETQYF
TRBJ2-7 | TRBV7-2 | CASSRTGGFEQYF
TRBJ2-1 | TRBV20-1 | CSARDRSNYEQFF
TRBJ2-1 | TRBV20-1 | CSARLYNEQFF
TRBJ2-5 | TRBV11-3 | CASSLRLAGQETQYF
TRBJ1-2 | TRBV6-1 | CASVTGHGYGYTF
TRBJ1-6 | TRBV12-3/TRBV12-4 | CASSLVGGASPLHF
TRBJ2-2 | TRBV5-4 | CASSQDWSTGELFF
TRBJ2-3 | TRBV7-9 | CASSPGLAGARTDTQYF
TRBJ1-2 | TRBV12-3/TRBV12-4 | CASRLGAGEGYTF
TRBJ1-2 | TRBV2 | CASSDGTVSEETYGYTF
TRBJ2-7 | TRBV4-1 | CASSQGQGEQYF
TRBJ2-7 | TRBV6-6 | CASSYLADRGEQYF
TRBJ2-5 | TRBV5-5 | CASSGGQGGSQYF
TRBJ1-2 | TRBV9 | CASSVGGQANYGYTF
TRBJ1-4 | TRBV20-1 | CSARGQLSEKLFF
TRBJ1-2 | TRBV20-1 | CSAIGGVGYTF
TRBJ2-7 | TRBV29-1 | CSVDPGTSGPSFYEQYF
TRBJ2-3 | TRBV7-8 | CATQAGGLDTQYF
TRBJ2-7 | TRBV2 | CASSPTSGSSYEQYF
TRBJ1-2 | TRBV29-1 | CSVRGGAVGYTF
TRBJ2-3 | TRBV7-8 | CASSLRASGGPSTDTQYF
TRBJ2-7 | TRBV7-2 | CASSLTATSSSYEQYF
TRBJ1-5 | TRBV5-6 | CASSPQGSNQPQHF
TRBJ1-2 | TRBV5-4 | CASSADRALTNYGYTF
TRBJ2-1 | TRBV24-1 | CATSDLRTGYNEQFF
TRBJ1-2 | TRBV20-1 | CSDNSGGYTF